This T cell receptor beta chain was obtained from a study of technical replicates of blood from a few donors. Clones were sequenced by immunoSEQ multiplex PCR, and TCRdb holds only the in-frame ones, with some missing. Seen here are some 58,000 clones, 94% observed once, and the top ten hold about 0.22%. CDR1 and CDR2 (germline): SGHVS, FNYEAQ. The CDR3 has 15 amino acids. V was shortened by 5 bases and J by 5 bases, with 16 bases between the two germline ends. Sequenced material: T cells isolated from PBMCs. The chain uses TRBV7-6 and TRBJ1-5; D not resolved. The receptor's source is a human donor in good health. CDR3: CASSPLEGAHQPQHF. For the CDR3, the DNA is TGTGCCAGCAGCCCCCTCGAGGGAGCACATCAGCCCCAGCATTTT.